This T cell receptor beta chain was observed in a study of CD8+ T cells in alopecia areata. Study-wide results and limits: Tofacitinib significantly lowered scalp clonality and expanded CD8+ clones among the top 100.

Described treatment: oral pan-JAK inhibitor, 5-10 mg twice daily. Extraction and reverse transcription of RNA yielded cDNA as the sequencing template. The assay was immunoSEQ multiplex PCR, and TCRdb's table has in-frame clones only and misses some. The table records 150,000 to 200,000 clones, roughly 60% of them present only once. Points on this clone: The antigen remains undetermined.

The specimen was CD4+ T cells sorted from blood, collected at week 24, from a patient treated with tofacitinib. The clonotype originates from a human donor with alopecia areata.

CDR3 amino acids: CASSLEGAGGGYTF. The CDR3 nucleotides read TGTGCCAGCAGCTTAGAAGGGGCAGGGGGTGGCTACACCTTC. This sequence joins TRBV11-2 and TRBJ1-2; TRBD1 agrees at 7 bases. CDR1 and CDR2 from the germline V gene are SGHAT and FQNNGV. V gave up 0 bases and J gave up 7 bases; unmatched junction bases: 5. The CDR3 runs 14 residues.